The sequence of this T cell receptor (beta chain) was determined in a study of T cell responses to AZD1222 COVID-19 vaccine. The wider study: Pooled samples include second doses given at about 4 or 12 weeks.

This clone turned up a few times. The target antigen is unknown. Trimming removed 6 bases at V and 3 bases at J, with 14 bases between. In germline, CDR1 is MNHEY, CDR2 SVGAGI. This CDR3 has 15 amino acids. TCRdb's copy holds only in-frame clones and misses some; the assay was immunoSEQ multiplex PCR. The table has 110,000 to 150,000 clones, approximately 83% seen once. Study outcomes and limitations: Of spike-specific TCRs, nearly half reportedly target regions left unmutated in variants. Baseline seropositivity characterized only a handful of AZD1222 recipients. Without day 14 samples, only post-peak T cell repertoires were studied.

Here the sequenced sample was peripheral blood, taken on day 0 of AZD1222 vaccination. The chain links TRBV6-5 to TRBJ1-4; D is possibly TRBD1 (6 bases). The TCR sequence derives from an adult in good health. CDR3 sequence reads: CASRGATGANEKLFF. As DNA, the CDR3 is TGTGCCAGCAGGGGGGCCACGGGGGCTAATGAAAAACTGTTTTTT.